These 29 T cell receptor beta chains share one sample of origin, sequenced in a study of cytomegalovirus exposure and HLA in healthy donors. Both 60 Vbeta primers and 13 Jbeta primers went into the PCR. Only in-frame clones appear in the TCRdb table, and some are missing; sequencing was by immunoSEQ multiplex PCR. The sample lists some 100,000 clones; more than 80% were seen once. Material: PBMCs. The source is a man between 25 and 39 years old in good health and CMV-seronegative.

The chain uses TRBV5-1 and TRBJ2-3; 7 bases line up with TRBD1. V shed 4 bases, J shed 6 bases, and the junction held 5 bases outside the gene matches. The CDR3 extends over 13 amino acids. The V gene's germline CDR1 is SGHRS and CDR2 YFSETQ. CDR3 region: CASSVDRPDTQYF. CDR3 coding DNA: TGCGCCAGCAGCGTGGACAGGCCCGATACGCAGTATTTT. Looking up the rest from reference TRBV5-1 and TRBJ2-3 gives the full variable domain: KAGVTQTPRYLIKTRGQQVTLSCSPISGHRSVSWYQQTPGQGLQFLFEYFSETQRNKGNFPGRFSGRQFSNSRSEMNVSTLELGDSALYLCASSVDRPDTQYFGPGTRLTVL.

This clone was counted a single time. The chain employs TRBV10-3 and TRBJ2-3; 7 positions agree with TRBD1. Germline loops: CDR1 ENHRY, CDR2 SYGVKD. Germline trimming cut 10 bases from V and 2 bases from J; bases unmatched to any gene: 9. The CDR3 runs 14 residues. Written as DNA, the CDR3 is TGTGCCAATTCGGACAGGTCATCCACAGATACGCAGTATTTT. Amino acid sequence: CANSDRSSTDTQYF.

The CDR3 nucleotides read TGCGCCAGCAGCTTCAGCCTTGGTTCCGACAGATATGGCTACACCTTC. As protein: CASSFSLGSDRYGYTF. The gene calls are TRBV5-1 and TRBJ1-2, with a possible D match to TRBD1 (5 bases). The CDR3 is 16 residues long. The V gene's germline CDR1 is SGHRS and CDR2 YFSETQ. Trimming left V 2 bases short and J 5 bases short, with 19 bases between.

The chain carries TRBV12-5 and TRBJ2-3; the D is unclear. The CDR3 is 14 residues long. V was cut by 2 bases and J by 6 bases, with 12 bases left in between. The germline V gene encodes CDR1 LGHNT and CDR2 FRNRAP. CDR3 sequence: CASGLSPSIDTQYF. The DNA of the CDR3 is TGTGCTAGTGGTTTGAGCCCATCAATTGATACGCAGTATTTT.

The CDR3 DNA reads as TGTGCCAGCAGTGAACAGGGGTTGGGGTTCTACAATGAGCAGTTCTTC. Residues: CASSEQGLGFYNEQFF. The rearrangement joins TRBV2 to TRBJ2-1; D perhaps matches TRBD1 (6 bases). The CDR3 spans 16 residues. Per the germline V gene, CDR1 is SNHLY and CDR2 is FYNNEI. The V end lost 2 bases, the J end lost 3 bases, and 14 bases lay between the germline ends.

J is TRBJ2-7 and V is TRBV4-1, with D possibly TRBD2 on 6 matching bases. The ends were cut back, 4 bases at V and 3 bases at J, with 13 bases in the middle. CDR1 is MGHRA, CDR2 YSYEKL, per germline. This CDR3 has 14 amino acids. CDR3 DNA: TGCGCCAGCAGCCCCGGACTATCATACTACGAGCAGTACTTC. It codes for CASSPGLSYYEQYF.

DNA for the CDR3: TGTGCCAGCAGCTTAGGGACAGACCCCTCGGGTATTTTCTTT. Protein: CASSLGTDPSGIFF. This chain links TRBV7-3 with TRBJ1-1, with 7 bases that match TRBD1. Germline values: CDR1 SGHTA, CDR2 FQGTGA. The CDR3 consists of 14 residues. The trim removed 2 bases at V and 13 bases at J, leaving 13 bases unmatched.

The chain has TRBV6-1 and TRBJ1-1; maybe TRBD1 (6 bases). The CDR3 contains 13 residues. V shed 0 bases and J shed 9 bases, with 11 bases lying between them. Germline V gene lookup returns CDR1 MNHNS and CDR2 SASEGT. The CDR3 nucleotides are TGTGCCAGCAGTGAAGCGGGACACCGGAAAGCTTTCTTT. Encoded protein: CASSEAGHRKAFF.

J is TRBJ1-3 and V is TRBV7-2, with unresolved D. The CDR3 loop spans 13 amino acids. Per the germline V gene, CDR1 is SGHTA and CDR2 is FQGNSA. V was clipped by 5 bases and J by 2 bases, with 7 bases between them. The CDR3 sequence: CASSTDAGNTIYF. DNA for the CDR3: TGTGCCAGCAGCACAGATGCTGGAAACACCATATATTTT. The full variable domain, in which reference TRBV7-2 and TRBJ1-3 provide the parts outside the CDR3, is GAGVSQSPSNKVTEKGKDVELRCDPISGHTALYWYRQSLGQGLEFLIYFQGNSAPDKSGLPSDRFSAERTGGSVSTLTIQRTQQEDSAVYLCASSTDAGNTIYFGEGSWLTVV.

The CDR3: CAWYGQQNSGANVLTF. The CDR3 DNA sequence: TGTGCCTGGTATGGACAGCAGAACTCTGGGGCCAACGTCCTGACTTTC. The chain uses TRBV30 and TRBJ2-6, with a possible D match to TRBD1 (6 bases). The CDR3 spans 16 residues. CDR1 and CDR2 from the germline V gene are GTSNPN and SVGIG (reference sequence). Between the trimmed V and J ends, which lost 5 bases and 0 bases, there was a span of 14 bases.

This clone was observed a single time. The rearrangement joins TRBV6-5 to TRBJ2-5, with a tentative D call TRBD1 (6 bases). Trimming left V 6 bases short and J 9 bases short, with 17 bases between. CDR3 size: 13 residues. Germline lookup yields CDR1 MNHEY and CDR2 SVGAGI. In nucleotides, the CDR3 is TGTGCCAGCAGCCCGGGACAACCATATCCCCAGTACTTC. Protein product: CASSPGQPYPQYF.

This sequence joins TRBV6-6 and TRBJ1-1, with unresolved D. The CDR3 runs 11 residues. V was shortened by 3 bases and J by 8 bases, with 7 bases between the two germline ends. The V gene's germline CDR1 is MNHNY and CDR2 SVGAGI (reference sequence). The CDR3 reads CASSYGREAFF. DNA of the CDR3: TGTGCCAGCAGTTATGGGAGGGAAGCTTTCTTT.

CDR3 region: CSARQGDEQYF. DNA of the CDR3: TGCAGTGCTAGGCAGGGGGACGAGCAGTACTTC. The V and J genes are TRBV20-1 and TRBJ2-7; 7 positions match TRBD1. The trim removed 3 bases at V and 5 bases at J, leaving 1 base unmatched. This CDR3 has 11 residues. CDR1 is DFQATT and CDR2 is SNEGSKA in the germline V gene (reference sequence).

The V gene is TRBV6-5, the J gene TRBJ2-3; TRBD2 aligns across 13 bases. V was clipped by 6 bases and J by 11 bases; unmatched bases: 11. Germline CDR1 and CDR2: MNHEY and SVGAGI. This CDR3 contains 15 residues. The CDR3 sequence: CASRLGLAGAHGQYF. The CDR3 DNA reads TGTGCCAGCAGGCTCGGACTAGCGGGAGCTCATGGGCAGTATTTT.

The CDR3 loop reads CASSDPTGQETQYF. DNA of the CDR3: TGTGCCAGCAGTGACCCGACAGGTCAAGAGACCCAGTACTTC. The J gene is TRBJ2-5, the V gene TRBV25-1, with D tentatively TRBD1 (6 bases). Deletions cut 3 bases from V and 2 bases from J, with 10 bases between. Germline V gives CDR1 MGHDK, CDR2 SYGVNS. The CDR3 has 14 residues.

This clone was seen a handful of times. The chain uses TRBV27 and TRBJ2-7; 8 bases map to TRBD1. J lost 6 bases, V lost 6 bases, and 10 bases had no gene match. Germline V gene sequence: CDR1 MNHEY, CDR2 SMNVEV (reference sequence). The CDR3 has 14 residues. CDR3 coding DNA: TGTGCCAGCAGGGTGGGACAGGTGCTAGGCGAGCAGTACTTC. It translates to CASRVGQVLGEQYF.

In this sample, this clone turned up once. This rearrangement joins TRBV6-6 to TRBJ2-1; 8 bases map to TRBD2. CDR3 length equals 15 residues. Per the germline V gene, CDR1 is MNHNY and CDR2 is SVGAGI (reference sequence). After removal of 5 bases from V and 4 bases from J, the junction contained 7 bases not matched to a gene. Here the CDR3 DNA reads TGTGCCAGCAGTGACAGCGGGAGCTGGTACAATGAGCAGTTCTTC. It is translated as CASSDSGSWYNEQFF.

This chain links TRBV4-1 with TRBJ2-1; 7 bases line up with TRBD2. The ends lost 2 bases at V and 4 bases at J; junction bases unmatched: 11. Germline CDR1 is MGHRA and CDR2 is YSYEKL. The CDR3 extends over 17 amino acids. The DNA for the CDR3 is TGCGCCAGCAGCCAAAATCCGCGACTAGCTATTTACAATGAGCAGTTCTTC. Amino acids: CASSQNPRLAIYNEQFF.

The table lists this clone with a count of one. The chain employs TRBV7-8 and TRBJ2-3, with 9 bases identical to TRBD2. CDR1 SGHVS and CDR2 FQNEAQ come from the germline V gene. CDR3 length: 18 amino acids. V lost 6 bases and J lost 0; bases outside the gene matches: 13. CDR3 bases: TGTGCCAGCAGATCCCGACTAGCGGTGAATTCTAGCACAGATACGCAGTATTTT. Protein sequence: CASRSRLAVNSSTDTQYF.

This chain uses TRBV23-1 with TRBJ1-1, with D maybe TRBD1 (5 bases). TRBV23-1 is an ORF, and what it does is uncertain. The germline V and J ends were trimmed by 6 bases and 6 bases, with 29 bases remaining between them. CDR3 length: 18 residues. The CDR3 DNA reads TGCGCCAGCAGCCCTCTTTGCAGGGCCCCTGATGGCGGCCCTGAAGCTTTCTTT. It is translated as CASSPLCRAPDGGPEAFF.

The V and J genes are TRBV7-9 and TRBJ1-2; the match to TRBD1 covers 7 bases. From germline, CDR1 is SEHNR and CDR2 FQNEAQ (reference sequence). V lost 7 bases, J lost 6 bases, and 5 bases stayed unmatched. The CDR3 sequence is 12 residues long. CDR3 bases: TGTGCCAGCACCACAGGGGCAAATGGCTACACCTTC. It codes for CASTTGANGYTF.

CDR3 in DNA: TGTGCCAGCTCACCACCCGACAGGGGGCATGAAAAACTGTTTTTT. Translating gives CASSPPDRGHEKLFF. The chain has TRBV18 and TRBJ1-4; 10 nucleotides match TRBD1. Germline trimming cut 0 bases from V and 6 bases from J; bases unmatched to any gene: 1. CDR3 length equals 15 residues. The germline V gene encodes CDR1 KGHSH and CDR2 LQKENI.

The CDR3 here is CASSISPGTGVRNEQFF. CDR3 in DNA: TGTGCCAGTAGTATTTCTCCTGGGACAGGGGTACGGAATGAGCAGTTCTTC. This chain uses TRBV19 with TRBJ2-1; TRBD1 aligns across 10 bases. J was trimmed by 7 bases and V by 3 bases; bases with no gene match: 12. CDR1 LNHDA and CDR2 SQIVND come from the germline V gene (reference sequence). The CDR3 length is 17 residues.

In this sample, this clone turned up a few times. The DNA for the CDR3 is TGTGCCAGCAGCCAAGCCGGGACAGGGAACACTGAAGCTTTCTTT. This codes for CASSQAGTGNTEAFF. The V call is TRBV4-2, the J call TRBJ1-1; 8 bases fit TRBD1. The CDR3 extends over 15 amino acids. Germline V gene data show CDR1 as LGHNA and CDR2 as YNFKEQ. The trim removed 1 base at V and 1 base at J, leaving 2 bases unmatched.

The gene calls are TRBV27 and TRBJ2-7; 12 bases agree with TRBD2. V was clipped by 7 bases and J by 5 bases; unmatched bases: 12. This CDR3 comprises 16 residues. Germline V gene lookup returns CDR1 MNHEY and CDR2 SMNVEV (reference sequence). CDR3 DNA: TGTGCCAGCACGAAACTAGCGGGGGGACTCGGGAACGAGCAGTACTTC. This sequence encodes CASTKLAGGLGNEQYF.

This chain links TRBV19 with TRBJ1-1; D is perhaps TRBD1 (5 bases). V was clipped by 7 bases and J by 2 bases, with 8 bases between them. This CDR3 has 12 amino acids. CDR1 is LNHDA, CDR2 SQIVND, per germline (reference sequence). The CDR3 nucleotides read TGTGCCAGTAAAGGGGTAAACACTGAAGCTTTCTTT. This sequence encodes CASKGVNTEAFF.

This clone was detected only once. The chain uses TRBV5-8 and TRBJ1-5; tentatively, D is TRBD1 (5 bases). V was cut by 5 bases and J by 9 bases, with 21 bases left in between. The germline CDR1 and CDR2 sequences are SGHTS and YDEGEE. The CDR3 sequence is 15 residues long. The CDR3 DNA is TGTGCCAGCAGAGACGCGGGGCTATCGAACGCGCCCCAGCATTTT. This translates into CASRDAGLSNAPQHF. The entire variable domain, with the rest obtained from reference TRBV5-8 and TRBJ1-5, is as follows: EAGVTQSPTHLIKTRGQQATLRCSPISGHTSVYWYQQALGLGLQFLLWYDEGEERNRGNFPPRFSGRQFPNYSSELNVNALELEDSALYLCASRDAGLSNAPQHFGDGTRLSIL.

This chain uses TRBV30 with TRBJ2-7, with TRBD1 matching over 9 bases. V dropped 3 bases and J dropped 4; count of bases not matched to a gene: 10. The CDR3 covers 15 residues. Germline V gives CDR1 GTSNPN, CDR2 SVGIG (reference sequence). This CDR3 is CAWRNTGGAGYEQYF. DNA of the CDR3: TGTGCCTGGAGAAACACAGGGGGCGCGGGGTACGAGCAGTACTTC.

The chain joins TRBV9 to TRBJ2-3; TRBD2 agrees at 8 bases. V dropped 3 bases and J dropped 2; count of bases not matched to a gene: 5. The germline V gene encodes CDR1 SGDLS and CDR2 YYNGEE. CDR3 length equals 15 residues. DNA for the CDR3: TGTGCCAGCAGCGGCGGGGGGCGGATCACAGATACGCAGTATTTT. Amino acid sequence: CASSGGGRITDTQYF.